This TCR beta chain was retrieved from a study of OX40 agonist ivuxolimab in advanced cancers. Study conclusions and caveats: Clonal expansion was seen in CD4+ and CD8+ blood T cells by week 6 at 0.1 to 3.0 mg/kg.

Method: immunoSEQ multiplex PCR; TCRdb's copy keeps in-frame clones and lacks some. The sample has around 14,000 clones; roughly 89% are singletons. About this clone: What it binds is not known.

Trimming stripped 1 base from V and 10 bases from J, with 11 bases between. Germline CDR1 reads PRHDT; CDR2 reads FYEKMQ (reference sequence). CDR3 length: 13 residues. The sequences come from CD4+ or CD8+ T cells sorted from blood, collected in a trial of the OX40 agonist ivuxolimab. The chain has TRBV13 and TRBJ2-1; a possible D gene is TRBD1 (5 bases). The TCR originated in an adult with an advanced solid tumor such as melanoma, head and neck, liver or kidney cancer. The CDR3 coding sequence is TGTGCCAGCAGCTTAGCCCCGACAGTAGAGCAGTTCTTC. This sequence encodes CASSLAPTVEQFF.